This T cell receptor (beta chain) derives from a study of patients and donors after allogeneic stem cell transplantation. TCRdb used MiXCR to reprocess the RT-PCR reads, holding one entry per CDR3 protein. The sample carries 900,000 to 1,000,000 distinct CDR3 sequences, about 20% recorded once. Germline-derived CDR1 and CDR2 are SGHRS and YFSETQ. V was cut by 0 bases and J by 7 bases, with 17 bases left in between. The length of the CDR3 is 16 residues. Sequenced input: blood, either unsorted or a sorted T cell fraction (not recorded which). V usage is TRBV5-1 and J usage is TRBJ2-1, with D perhaps TRBD2 (6 bases). The sequence derives from a human donor who was either an allogeneic HSCT recipient or a stem cell or donor lymphocyte infusion donor (not recorded which). It is not recorded whose cells these are; they may come from a transplant donor. CDR3 in amino acids: CASSLAGLTGTNEQFF. CDR3 nucleotides: TGCGCCAGCAGCTTGGCCGGTTTAACCGGGACTAATGAGCAGTTCTTC.